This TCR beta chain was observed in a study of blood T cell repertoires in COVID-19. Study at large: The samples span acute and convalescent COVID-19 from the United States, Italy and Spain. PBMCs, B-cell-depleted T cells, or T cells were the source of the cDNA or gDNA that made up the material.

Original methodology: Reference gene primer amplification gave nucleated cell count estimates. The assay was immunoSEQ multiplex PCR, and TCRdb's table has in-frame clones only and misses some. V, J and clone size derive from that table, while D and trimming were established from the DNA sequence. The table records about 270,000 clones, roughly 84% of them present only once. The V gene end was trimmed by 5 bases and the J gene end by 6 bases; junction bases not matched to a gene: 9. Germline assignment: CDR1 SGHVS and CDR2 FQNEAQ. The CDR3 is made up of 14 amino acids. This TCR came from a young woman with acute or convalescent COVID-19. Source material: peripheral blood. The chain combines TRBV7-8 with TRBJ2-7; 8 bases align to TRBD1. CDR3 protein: CASSRLEDRGEQYF. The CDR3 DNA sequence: TGTGCCAGCAGCCGTCTCGAAGACAGGGGCGAGCAGTACTTC.